The 24 T cell receptor beta chains below were found in one sample sequenced in a study of CD8 T cells in Susac syndrome. Reverse transcription of roughly 0.45 to 1 ug RNA was performed with random hexamers. TCRdb reprocessed the immunoSEQ multiplex PCR reads via MiXCR and lists one record per CDR3 protein. The sample has about 430,000 distinct CDR3 sequences; approximately 85% are singletons. Sequencing was carried out using CD8+ T cells from PBMCs. The source of these receptors is a human donor with multiple sclerosis.

The chain employs TRBV27 and TRBJ1-1, with no clear D. Trimming took 1 base from V and 0 from J, leaving 12 bases between them. The CDR3 length is 16 residues. Germline V gene data show CDR1 as MNHEY and CDR2 as SMNVEV (reference sequence). CDR3 in DNA: TGTGCCAGCAGTTTATTGTCAGGCAATATGAACACTGAAGCTTTCTTT. Residues: CASSLLSGNMNTEAFF.

The chain combines TRBV7-9 with TRBJ1-1; weak D call: TRBD1 (5 bases). Germline V gene data show CDR1 as SEHNR and CDR2 as FQNEAQ (reference sequence). Trimming stripped 3 bases from V and 2 bases from J, with 10 bases between. CDR3 length: 14 amino acids. The CDR3 loop reads CASSFGTFNTEAFF. Here the CDR3 DNA reads TGTGCCAGCAGCTTCGGGACCTTCAACACTGAAGCTTTCTTT.

The chain links TRBV5-5 to TRBJ1-6; TRBD1 agrees at 7 bases. The CDR3 sequence is 15 residues long. Germline V CDR1 and CDR2: SGHKS, YYEKEE (reference sequence). The J segment lost 9 bases and the V segment lost 2 bases, leaving 8 bases of the junction unmatched. Here the CDR3 reads CASSFDPTGLSPLHF. CDR3 nucleotide sequence: TGTGCCAGCAGCTTCGACCCGACAGGGCTTTCACCCCTCCACTTT.

The chain employs TRBV7-9 and TRBJ1-4; perhaps TRBD1 as D (5 bases). Trimming stripped 5 bases from V and 1 base from J, with 20 bases between. Germline V gene data show CDR1 as SEHNR and CDR2 as FQNEAQ (reference sequence). The CDR3 runs 18 residues. CDR3 region: CASSPGTGDFGTNEKLFF. Written as DNA, the CDR3 is TGTGCCAGCAGCCCAGGGACGGGGGACTTCGGAACTAATGAAAAACTGTTTTTT.

This chain uses TRBV6-5 with TRBJ2-6; unclear D gene. The CDR3 consists of 15 residues. The ends were cut back, 4 bases at V and 1 base at J, with 8 bases in the middle. Per germline, CDR1 MNHEY and CDR2 SVGAGI. CDR3 nucleotide sequence: TGTGCCAGCAGTTTTTTTGGTTCTGGGGCCAACGTCCTGACTTTC. It codes for CASSFFGSGANVLTF.

The chain is built from TRBV27 and TRBJ1-2; a weak D match, TRBD1 (5 bases). Germline V CDR1 and CDR2: MNHEY, SMNVEV (reference sequence). Deletions cut 11 bases from V and 2 bases from J, with 12 bases between. The CDR3 is made up of 12 amino acids. CDR3 coding DNA: TGTGCCGCGAAGGGGCCCAACTATGGCTACACCTTC. Translating it yields CAAKGPNYGYTF.

The rearrangement links TRBV29-1 to TRBJ2-1, with D perhaps assigned TRBD1 or TRBD2 (5 bases each). In germline, CDR1 is SQVTM, CDR2 ANQGSEA. Trimming removed 5 bases from V and 7 bases from J, with 9 bases in between. The CDR3 sequence is 11 residues long. The CDR3 DNA reads as TGCAGCGTTCCCTGGGGGAATGAGCAGTTCTTC. Its protein product is CSVPWGNEQFF.

The V call is TRBV11-1, the J call TRBJ2-5; the match to TRBD2 covers 12 bases. The CDR3 spans 16 residues. The germline CDR1 and CDR2 sequences are SGHAT and FQDESV (reference sequence). V lost 5 bases, J lost 5 bases, and 9 bases stayed unmatched. Written as DNA, the CDR3 is TGTGCCAGCAGCCGGGAGACTAGCGGGAGATGGGAGACCCAGTACTTC. Its protein is CASSRETSGRWETQYF.

This chain joins TRBV5-1 and TRBJ1-6; unclear D gene. V lost 4 bases and J 0 bases, leaving 11 bases between the germline ends. Per the germline V gene, CDR1 is SGHRS and CDR2 is YFSETQ. This CDR3 contains 16 residues. The CDR3 protein is CASSPAGASYNSPLHF. The CDR3, as DNA: TGCGCCAGCAGCCCAGCGGGTGCCTCCTATAATTCACCCCTCCACTTT. The full variable domain, with the rest looked up from reference TRBV5-1 and TRBJ1-6, is KAGVTQTPRYLIKTRGQQVTLSCSPISGHRSVSWYQQTPGQGLQFLFEYFSETQRNKGNFPGRFSGRQFSNSRSEMNVSTLELGDSALYLCASSPAGASYNSPLHFGNGTRLTVT.

The CDR3 DNA is TGCGCCAGCAGCCGTGTCGAGGGGTACGAGCAGTACTTC. This codes for CASSRVEGYEQYF. The rearrangement uses TRBV4-1 and TRBJ2-7; D may match TRBD1 or TRBD2 (5 bases each). This CDR3 is built from 13 residues. Trimming cost V 4 bases and J 4 bases, with 11 bases left between them. The germline CDR1 and CDR2 sequences are MGHRA and YSYEKL.

The chain has TRBV2 and TRBJ1-6; 9 nucleotides match TRBD1. The CDR3 covers 16 residues. V gave up 5 bases and J gave up 7 bases; unmatched junction bases: 9. Looked up from germline, CDR1 is SNHLY and CDR2 is FYNNEI. The CDR3 nucleotides read TGTGCCAGCAGTTTCGAAAGGGACAGGGAGAATTCACCCCTCCACTTT. It codes for CASSFERDRENSPLHF.

The gene calls are TRBV6-1 and TRBJ2-1, with D perhaps matching TRBD1 or TRBD2 (5 bases each). The CDR3 runs 18 residues. Trimming took 0 bases from V and 9 from J, leaving 24 bases between them. Germline V gives CDR1 MNHNS, CDR2 SASEGT. The CDR3 reads CASSEAFSGILIGSEQFF. In nucleotides, the CDR3 is TGTGCCAGCAGTGAAGCGTTTTCAGGGATCCTAATAGGGAGTGAGCAGTTCTTC.

The chain employs TRBV12-3 or TRBV12-4 and TRBJ2-7; D is tentatively TRBD1 or TRBD2 (5 bases each). With 9 bases removed from V and 3 bases from J, the gap between germline ends came to 15 bases. The CDR3 contains 13 residues. In DNA form, the CDR3 reads TGTGCCAGTGGGGACGGCCCTGGCTACGAGCAGTACTTC. It is translated as CASGDGPGYEQYF.

The rearrangement links TRBV3-1 to TRBJ1-1, with no clear D. V dropped 6 bases and J dropped 3 bases, with 11 bases sitting between them. Germline V gene lookup returns CDR1 LGHDT and CDR2 YNNKEL (reference sequence). This CDR3 contains 13 residues. CDR3 DNA: TGTGCCAGCAGTCCGGAAGCCGACACTGAAGCTTTCTTT. Its protein is CASSPEADTEAFF.

The chain uses TRBV11-2 and TRBJ2-7; 10 positions agree with TRBD1. CDR1 and CDR2 (germline): SGHAT, FQNNGV. V dropped 5 bases and J dropped 5; count of bases not matched to a gene: 9. This CDR3 is built from 15 residues. The CDR3 nucleotides are TGTGCCAGCAGCCCCCCAGGGACAGGGGATCACGAGCAGTACTTC. It encodes CASSPPGTGDHEQYF.

The CDR3 coding sequence is TGTGCCAGCAGCCCCCGACAGGGAGGGCCCACTGAAGCTTTCTTT. This translates into CASSPRQGGPTEAFF. The chain joins TRBV7-9 to TRBJ1-1, with 7 positions matching TRBD1. V trimming: 5 bases; J trimming: 4 bases; junction bases outside the gene matches: 10. CDR3 length: 15 amino acids. CDR1 is SEHNR, CDR2 FQNEAQ, per germline (reference sequence).

This chain joins TRBV2 and TRBJ1-1, with unresolved D. The CDR3 runs 14 residues. Germline assignment: CDR1 SNHLY and CDR2 FYNNEI. The CDR3 is CATASSGWGTEAFF. The CDR3 nucleotides read TGTGCAACAGCAAGTAGTGGGTGGGGCACTGAAGCTTTCTTT.

The chain is built from TRBV12-3 or TRBV12-4 and TRBJ1-1; 8 nucleotides align to TRBD1. V gave up 5 bases and J gave up 3 bases; unmatched junction bases: 11. The CDR3 loop spans 16 amino acids. CDR3 protein: CASSIADREGDTEAFF. DNA of the CDR3: TGTGCCAGCAGTATCGCGGACAGGGAGGGGGACACTGAAGCTTTCTTT.

This clonotype appeared once. V gene TRBV30 combines with J gene TRBJ1-2; 9 nucleotides align to TRBD1. CDR3 length equals 14 residues. J was trimmed by 6 bases and V by 3 bases; bases with no gene match: 8. Germline loops: CDR1 GTSNPN, CDR2 SVGIG (reference sequence). CDR3 in DNA: TGTGCCTGGAGCTATGGACAGGGGCAGGATGGCTACACCTTC. It codes for CAWSYGQGQDGYTF.

The J gene is TRBJ2-7, the V gene TRBV9; possibly TRBD1 for D (7 bases). CDR3 length equals 15 residues. Trimming took off 0 bases at V and 6 bases at J, with 16 bases between the two ends. Germline values: CDR1 SGDLS, CDR2 YYNGEE. The CDR3 DNA is TGTGCCAGCAGCGTAGGGCAGGAGGGGGCGTCCGAGCAGTACTTC. The encoded protein is CASSVGQEGASEQYF.

This chain links TRBV18 with TRBJ2-5, with unresolved D. Between the trimmed V and J ends, which lost 2 bases and 3 bases, there was a span of 7 bases. CDR1 KGHSH and CDR2 LQKENI come from the germline V gene. The CDR3 spans 13 residues. In DNA form, the CDR3 reads TGTGCCAGCTCACCAACGGCGGAAGAGACCCAGTACTTC. It codes for CASSPTAEETQYF.

This chain connects TRBV19 to TRBJ2-1, with TRBD2 matching 7 bases. With V trimmed by 5 bases and J by 0 bases, 16 bases remained unmatched. Germline-derived CDR1 and CDR2 are LNHDA and SQIVND (reference sequence). This CDR3 is 19 amino acids long. The CDR3 DNA sequence: TGTGCCAGTAGTCTGACAGCGTCGTTTAGCGGGTCCTCCTACAATGAGCAGTTCTTC. This encodes CASSLTASFSGSSYNEQFF.

The chain combines TRBV27 with TRBJ2-2; a possible D gene is TRBD1 (6 bases). The CDR3 is 15 residues long. Trimming took off 6 bases at V and 0 bases at J, with 11 bases between the two ends. Per the germline V gene, CDR1 is MNHEY and CDR2 is SMNVEV (reference sequence). The CDR3 nucleotides read TGTGCCAGCAGGCCGGGACACACGAACACCGGGGAGCTGTTTTTT. This sequence encodes CASRPGHTNTGELFF.

V is TRBV19 and J is TRBJ1-1; D is uncertain. Germline loops: CDR1 LNHDA, CDR2 SQIVND (reference sequence). The germline V and J ends were trimmed by 7 bases and 0 bases, with 9 bases remaining between them. This CDR3 spans 13 amino acids. Here the CDR3 reads CASKLGMNTEAFF. In DNA, the CDR3 is TGTGCCAGTAAGTTAGGGATGAACACTGAAGCTTTCTTT.